The 22 T cell receptor beta chains presented below share a single source sample, sequenced in a study of cytomegalovirus exposure and HLA in healthy donors. Researchers ran the PCR with 60 Vbeta and 13 Jbeta primers. Sequenced by immunoSEQ multiplex PCR; TCRdb stores in-frame clones only, minus some. The repertoire consists of some 98,000 clones, with around 80% occurring once and the leading ten covering roughly 8.3%. Sequencing used PBMCs. These receptors were taken from a human donor in good health.

This chain joins TRBV7-9 and TRBJ2-7, with 9 bases fitting TRBD1. The CDR3 totals 16 residues. The germline V gene has CDR1 SEHNR and CDR2 FQNEAQ (reference sequence). V lost 4 bases and J lost 3; bases outside the gene matches: 10. The CDR3 DNA is TGTGCCAGCAGCTATCAAACAGGGGGCGCGAGCTACGAGCAGTACTTC. It translates to CASSYQTGGASYEQYF.

The chain combines TRBV29-1 with TRBJ1-1; 10 bases align to TRBD1. With V trimmed by 4 bases and J by 10 bases, 12 bases remained unmatched. This CDR3 has 14 amino acids. Germline lookup yields CDR1 SQVTM and CDR2 ANQGSEA. This chain's CDR3 is CSVASRQGAGGAFF. The DNA of the CDR3 is TGCAGCGTTGCGTCGCGACAGGGGGCGGGGGGAGCTTTCTTT.

The chain couples TRBV25-1 to TRBJ1-2, with D possibly being TRBD1 (6 bases). The V and J ends lost 8 bases and 2 bases respectively, with 6 bases between them. CDR3 length: 11 amino acids. Germline CDR1 reads MGHDK; CDR2 reads SYGVNS. The CDR3 DNA reads as TGTGCCAGCCAGGGGAACTATGGCTACACCTTC. Amino acids: CASQGNYGYTF.

The rearrangement links TRBV29-1 to TRBJ1-1; 8 positions agree with TRBD1. From germline, CDR1 is SQVTM and CDR2 ANQGSEA. V gave up 3 bases and J gave up 5 bases; unmatched junction bases: 5. CDR3 length: 13 amino acids. The DNA for the CDR3 is TGCAGCGTTGAGCAGGGGGCGGTTACTGAAGCTTTCTTT. Its translation is CSVEQGAVTEAFF.

V and J are TRBV6-5 and TRBJ2-3, with D hard to call. Germline loops: CDR1 MNHEY, CDR2 SVGAGI. V gave up 8 bases and J gave up 0 bases, with 9 bases separating them. The CDR3 runs 13 residues. The CDR3 nucleotides are TGTGCCAGCCAGACAAGGAGCACAGATACGCAGTATTTT. This codes for CASQTRSTDTQYF.

The rearrangement joins TRBV11-3 to TRBJ2-6; 7 nucleotides agree with TRBD1. This CDR3 is built from 16 residues. V lost 5 bases to trimming and J lost 0 bases; unmatched junction nucleotides: 4. Germline assignment: CDR1 SGHNT and CDR2 YENEEA. CDR3 loop: CASSPRDSSGANVLTF. The CDR3 DNA sequence: TGTGCCAGCAGCCCAAGGGACAGCTCTGGGGCCAACGTCCTGACTTTC.

The rearrangement uses TRBV29-1 and TRBJ1-1; the match to TRBD1 covers 12 bases. This CDR3 is built from 15 residues. The trim removed 5 bases at V and 4 bases at J, leaving 8 bases unmatched. Germline V gives CDR1 SQVTM, CDR2 ANQGSEA. CDR3 amino acids: CSVMRGQGAGTEAFF. CDR3 DNA: TGCAGCGTTATGAGGGGACAGGGGGCAGGCACTGAAGCTTTCTTT.

This clone has a single count. CDR3 nucleotides: TGTGCCAGCAGCTTAGCGAAACTTACGCAGTACTTC. It specifies CASSLAKLTQYF. This sequence joins TRBV7-2 and TRBJ2-7; D call uncertain. This CDR3 is 12 amino acids long. Trimming removed 0 bases at V and 9 bases at J, with 9 bases between. In germline, CDR1 is SGHTA, CDR2 FQGNSA.

The chain couples TRBV5-1 to TRBJ2-1, with D possibly TRBD2 on 6 matching bases. Trimming cost V 4 bases and J 4 bases, with 21 bases left between them. The CDR3 has 17 residues. Germline CDR1 SGHRS, CDR2 YFSETQ. As DNA, the CDR3 is TGCGCCAGCAGCCCCTACACCGTGGCGGGAACTTACAATGAGCAGTTCTTC. Protein product: CASSPYTVAGTYNEQFF.

V is TRBV5-1 and J is TRBJ2-2; D gene uncertain. CDR1 and CDR2 from the germline V gene are SGHRS and YFSETQ. The V end was cut by 0 bases, the J end by 1 base, with 4 bases between. The CDR3 is made up of 14 amino acids. The chain's CDR3 is CASSLDLNTGELFF. Written as DNA, the CDR3 is TGCGCCAGCAGCTTGGACTTGAACACCGGGGAGCTGTTTTTT.

CDR3 DNA sequence: TGCGCCAGCAGCTCTAGCGGGGTGGGCTCCTACGAGCAGTACTTC. It encodes CASSSSGVGSYEQYF. The V call is TRBV5-1, the J call TRBJ2-5; 9 positions agree with TRBD2. The last part of the DNA fits TRBJ2-7 better; the J call may be wrong. The CDR3 loop spans 15 amino acids. Germline V gene lookup returns CDR1 SGHRS and CDR2 YFSETQ.

The rearrangement uses TRBV6-5 and TRBJ2-7; 10 nucleotides line up with TRBD2. With V trimmed by 2 bases and J by 7 bases, 8 bases remained unmatched. This CDR3 has 15 amino acids. In germline, CDR1 is MNHEY, CDR2 SVGAGI. The CDR3 loop reads CASSYAASGGREQYF. The CDR3 nucleotides are TGTGCCAGCAGTTACGCGGCTAGCGGGGGAAGGGAGCAGTACTTC.

The sample holds one count of this clone. The chain links TRBV9 to TRBJ1-2, with 7 bases aligning to TRBD1. J was trimmed by 2 bases and V by 3 bases; bases with no gene match: 1. This CDR3 comprises 13 residues. Per the germline V gene, CDR1 is SGDLS and CDR2 is YYNGEE. CDR3 sequence (DNA): TGTGCCAGCAGCGCGACAGGGAACTATGGCTACACCTTC. It translates to CASSATGNYGYTF.

The gene calls are TRBV4-1 and TRBJ1-3; D is undetermined. Germline V gene data show CDR1 as MGHRA and CDR2 as YSYEKL. V was pared by 0 bases and J by 0 bases, with 6 bases between. There are 15 residues in the CDR3. The DNA of the CDR3 is TGCGCCAGCAGCCAAGACACGGTCTCTGGAAACACCATATATTTT. Translation: CASSQDTVSGNTIYF.

This clone was seen only once. The chain is built from TRBV6-4 and TRBJ2-1; possible D gene TRBD2, 6 bases. Germline V gives CDR1 MRHNA, CDR2 SNTAGT. V lost 4 bases and J 3 bases, leaving 10 bases between the germline ends. This CDR3 comprises 14 residues. The CDR3 loop is CASSVGGIYNEQFF. For the CDR3, the DNA is TGTGCCAGCAGTGTAGGCGGGATCTACAATGAGCAGTTCTTC.

This chain uses TRBV7-8 with TRBJ2-3; tentative D call: TRBD1 (6 bases). V gave up 5 bases and J gave up 8 bases, with 20 bases separating them. The germline CDR1 and CDR2 sequences are SGHVS and FQNEAQ. The CDR3 totals 15 residues. CDR3 nucleotides: TGTGCCAGCAGCCAAAGGGACAATATGGAGACTACGCAGTATTTT. This translates into CASSQRDNMETTQYF.

This sequence joins TRBV20-1 and TRBJ2-5; 7 bases map to TRBD1. The DNA end is a closer match to TRBJ2-7, so the J assignment may be wrong. The CDR3 length is 11 residues. The germline CDR1 and CDR2 sequences are DFQATT and SNEGSKA (reference sequence). The CDR3 sequence: CSAQTGTEQYF. CDR3 nucleotide sequence: TGCAGTGCTCAGACAGGGACCGAGCAGTACTTC.

Only a few counts were recorded for this clone. This chain's CDR3 is CATRDTEYGYTF. CDR3 bases: TGTGCCACCCGGGACACCGAATATGGCTACACCTTC. The V and J genes are TRBV28 and TRBJ1-2, with D tentatively TRBD1 (6 bases). The CDR3 has 12 amino acids. Germline V gives CDR1 MDHEN, CDR2 SYDVKM. The V and J ends lost 10 bases and 5 bases respectively, with 14 bases between them.

The chain uses TRBV12-5 and TRBJ2-4; tentative D call: TRBD2 (5 bases). V was cut by 0 bases and J by 6 bases, with 12 bases left in between. This CDR3 is 15 amino acids long. Germline lookup yields CDR1 LGHNT and CDR2 FRNRAP. The CDR3 protein is CASGLVGGGTNIQYF. The CDR3 coding sequence is TGTGCTAGTGGTTTGGTTGGTGGAGGTACAAACATTCAGTACTTC.

The sample holds a few counts of this clone. This chain connects TRBV6-5 to TRBJ1-2, with D uncertain. V dropped 6 bases and J dropped 3 bases, with 8 bases sitting between them. CDR1 is MNHEY, CDR2 SVGAGI, per germline. CDR3 length: 12 residues. For the CDR3, the DNA is TGTGCCAGCAGACGGTTTGACTATGGCTACACCTTC. It yields the protein CASRRFDYGYTF.

The CDR3 nucleotides are TGTGCCAGCAGCTCCAGGACAGGGGGCGGCGGTGAAAAACTGTTTTTT. Protein: CASSSRTGGGGEKLFF. The chain recombines TRBV7-9 with TRBJ1-4; 11 bases align to TRBD1. Germline V CDR1 and CDR2: SEHNR, FQNEAQ (reference sequence). V dropped 4 bases and J dropped 7; count of bases not matched to a gene: 8. The CDR3 is 16 amino acids.

V usage is TRBV2 and J usage is TRBJ1-3; a possible D gene is TRBD1 (6 bases). This CDR3 is built from 17 residues. V lost 4 bases to trimming and J lost 0 bases, with 16 bases between them. Per the germline V gene, CDR1 is SNHLY and CDR2 is FYNNEI. The CDR3 sequence: CASSAQGPANSGNTIYF. CDR3 coding DNA: TGTGCCAGCAGTGCGCAGGGGCCCGCGAACTCTGGAAACACCATATATTTT.